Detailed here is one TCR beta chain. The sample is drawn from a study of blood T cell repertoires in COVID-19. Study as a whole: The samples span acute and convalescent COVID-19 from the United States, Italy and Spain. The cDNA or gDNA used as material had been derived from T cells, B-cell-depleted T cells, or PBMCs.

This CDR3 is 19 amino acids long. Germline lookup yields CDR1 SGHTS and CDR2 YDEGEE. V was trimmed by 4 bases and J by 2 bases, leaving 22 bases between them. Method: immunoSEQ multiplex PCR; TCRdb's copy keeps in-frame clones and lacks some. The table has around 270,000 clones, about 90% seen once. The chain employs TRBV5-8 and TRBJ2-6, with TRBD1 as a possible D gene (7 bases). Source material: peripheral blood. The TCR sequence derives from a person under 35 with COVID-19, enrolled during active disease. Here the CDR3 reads CASSPDYDRVITGANVLTF. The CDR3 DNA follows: TGTGCCAGCAGCCCGGACTATGACAGGGTGATTACTGGGGCCAACGTCCTGACTTTC.